This is a list of T cell receptor beta chains from one sample in a study of response to subunit inactivated influenza vaccine. TCRdb re-derived calls from the RT-PCR reads in MiXCR, one entry per CDR3 protein. There are about 500,000 distinct CDR3 sequences in the sample; approximately 7.3% occur only once, and roughly 13% lies in the top ten. The specimen comprised PBMCs from blood, sampled about 24 months after vaccination. All receptors come from a man between 50 and 69 years old who received an inactivated influenza vaccine. CDR3s include the opening cysteine and the closing phenylalanine or tryptophan. The order of the fields is CDR3 protein, V gene.

CASPSSGRLAYEQYF,TRBV25-1
CASSGASGPYNEQFF,TRBV6-1
CASSQDQRTSSYNEQFF,TRBV4-2
CASSASVGQYGYTF,TRBV9
CAISAPGAGETQYF,TRBV10-3
CSQISPGFSYEQYF,TRBV20-1
CASSYAGDDTEAFF,TRBV6-5
CASSLGQDGEKLFF,TRBV7-8
CSARGGTGLNPDTQYF,TRBV20-1
CASSPGTSGRAQYF,TRBV7-9
CASTPPLNQPQHF,TRBV28
CASSRGARGNEQFF,TRBV5-1
CASSLVGLAGTKQFF,TRBV7-2
CASSSKPAGLAGSGSGELFF,TRBV5-1
CASSLVDGGYYGYTF,TRBV5-6
CASSGGTGGGSNEKLFF,TRBV5-1
CASSLSGPGSYEQYF,TRBV5-4
CASSELGTGTGAFF,TRBV10-2
CASWGYPANYGYTF,TRBV6-1
CASSLGNYNSPLHF,TRBV7-9
CASSLTSPPRGDTQYF,TRBV12-3/TRBV12-4
CASSLSGRLSYNEQFF,TRBV27
CATMDGGNTIYF,TRBV28
CASRAGTRSYEQYF,TRBV2
CAIMPSGGNHEQYF,TRBV10-3
CASSYGTGNSPLHF,TRBV7-6
CASSLADLGQNTEAFF,TRBV7-2
CAISEHRAYGYTF,TRBV10-3
CSVGQIEAFF,TRBV29-1
CASSFPQGMNTEAFF,TRBV12-3/TRBV12-4